This is a list of T cell receptor beta chains from one sample in a study of shared clonotypes between healthy human individuals. Generated by immunoSEQ multiplex PCR, the TCRdb table keeps only in-frame clones and is missing some. The table lists about 600,000 clones, about 97% of them singletons. Source material: naive CD4+ T cells sorted from blood. Receptor source: a woman aged 25 to 45 in good health. Each CDR3 is given with its conserved first and last residue. D genes are given only for firm matches. Only some rows state a clone size, as once, few, many or a class for expanded clones.

j_gene	d_gene	abundance	v_gene	CDR3aa	CDR3nt
TRBJ1-5	NA	NA	TRBV28	CASSFDRRGGNQPQHF	TGTGCCAGCAGTTTTGACAGGCGGGGAGGCAATCAGCCCCAGCATTTT
TRBJ2-1	NA	once	TRBV11-2	CASSLRSSTNEQFF	TGTGCCAGCAGCTTGCGTTCTAGCACCAATGAGCAGTTCTTC
TRBJ2-7	TRBD2	NA	TRBV6-6	CASSYTLAGEKREQYF	TGTGCCAGCAGTTACACGCTGGCGGGAGAAAAACGCGAGCAGTACTTC
TRBJ1-5	NA	once	TRBV6-5	CASRGGQNQPQHF	TGTGCCAGCAGAGGGGGGCAAAATCAGCCCCAGCATTTT
TRBJ1-2	NA	NA	TRBV28	CASSSSDPAIGYTF	TGTGCCAGCAGTAGCTCAGACCCCGCTATTGGCTACACCTTC
TRBJ1-2	NA	NA	TRBV28	CASSWDIGVVGYIF	TGTGCCAGCAGCTGGGACATAGGGGTGGTTGGCTACATCTTC
TRBJ1-4	NA	NA	TRBV7-9	CASSLGAATNEKLFF	TGTGCCAGCAGCTTAGGCGCCGCAACTAATGAAAAACTGTTTTTT
TRBJ1-1	NA	NA	TRBV28	CASSLWNKAFF	TGTGCCAGCAGTTTGTGGAACAAAGCTTTCTTT
TRBJ1-2	TRBD1	NA	TRBV6-5	CASSLDRGRGYTF	TGTGCCAGCAGCCTTGACAGGGGCAGAGGCTACACCTTC
TRBJ2-1	NA	NA	TRBV5-1	CASSLGVDNEQFF	TGCGCCAGCAGCTTAGGAGTTGACAATGAGCAGTTCTTC
TRBJ1-2	NA	once	TRBV28	CASTAGGSYGYTF	TGTGCCAGCACTGCCGGGGGCAGCTATGGCTACACCTTC
TRBJ2-1	NA	NA	TRBV2	CASSEEGAGTYNEQFF	TGTGCCAGCAGTGAAGAGGGGGCGGGAACCTACAATGAGCAGTTCTTC
TRBJ2-3	TRBD2	NA	TRBV5-1	CASSLVAGVITDTQYF	TGCGCCAGCAGCTTGGTAGCGGGAGTCATCACAGATACGCAGTATTTT
TRBJ2-5	TRBD1	NA	TRBV7-2	CASSPPGQLQETQYF	TGTGCCAGCAGTCCGCCGGGACAGCTGCAGGAGACCCAGTACTTC
TRBJ1-1	TRBD1	NA	TRBV7-2	CASSLTGGLMAFF	TGTGCCAGCAGTCTTACAGGGGGGCTGATGGCTTTCTTT
TRBJ2-1	NA	NA	TRBV10-2	CASSEQLPRTSYNEQFF	TGCGCCAGCAGTGAGCAATTACCGCGGACCTCCTACAATGAGCAGTTCTTC
TRBJ2-3	NA	NA	TRBV28	CASSFLDRTTDTQYF	TGTGCCAGCAGTTTTTTGGACAGAACCACAGATACGCAGTATTTT
TRBJ2-1	TRBD2	NA	TRBV10-2	CASSALAGAYNEQFF	TGCGCCAGCAGTGCACTAGCGGGAGCTTACAATGAGCAGTTCTTC